These 23 T cell receptor beta chains were sequenced from one sample in a study of shared clonotypes between healthy human individuals. Repertoires were generated with immunoSEQ multiplex PCR, while TCRdb's copy carries only in-frame clones and drops some. This sample has around 2.3 million clones; approximately 94% occur once, and the top ten carry roughly 0.13%. Sequenced material: naive CD4+ T cells sorted from blood. Described subset: CD45RA+ positively selected. These receptor sequences come from a young man in good health.

This clone was seen once. Other DNA sequences of this sample code for an identical CDR3. The chain couples TRBV11-2 to TRBJ2-3; 10 positions agree with TRBD2. The length of the CDR3 is 16 residues. The J segment lost 1 base and the V segment lost 1 base, leaving 2 bases of the junction unmatched. CDR1 and CDR2 from the germline V gene are SGHAT and FQNNGV. The CDR3 bases are TGTGCCAGCAGCTTAGTTCTAGCGGGAGGCACAGATACGCAGTATTTT. This encodes CASSLVLAGGTDTQYF. Based on the CDR3 plus reference TRBV11-2 and TRBJ2-3, the full variable domain is EAGVAQSPRYKIIEKRQSVAFWCNPISGHATLYWYQQILGQGPKLLIQFQNNGVVDDSQLPKDRFSAERLKGVDSTLKIQPAKLEDSAVYLCASSLVLAGGTDTQYFGPGTRLTVL.

The J gene is TRBJ1-1, the V gene TRBV7-2; TRBD1 aligns across 8 bases. The CDR3 runs to 16 residues. Germline assignment: CDR1 SGHTA and CDR2 FQGNSA. The V and J ends lost 3 bases and 3 bases, in that order; junction bases with no gene match: 9. The CDR3 DNA reads TGTGCCAGCAGCTTTTATCAACAGGGGGGACACACTGAAGCTTTCTTT. This sequence encodes CASSFYQQGGHTEAFF. Full variable domain (remainder filled in from reference TRBV7-2 and TRBJ1-1): GAGVSQSPSNKVTEKGKDVELRCDPISGHTALYWYRQSLGQGLEFLIYFQGNSAPDKSGLPSDRFSAERTGGSVSTLTIQRTQQEDSAVYLCASSFYQQGGHTEAFFGQGTRLTVV.

The rearrangement uses TRBV6-5 and TRBJ1-4; 11 bases match TRBD1. The CDR3 extends over 15 amino acids. CDR1 is MNHEY, CDR2 SVGAGI, per germline. V lost 0 bases, J lost 7 bases, and 1 base stayed unmatched. DNA for the CDR3: TGTGCCAGCAGTTACTCAGGACAGGGGGCTGAAAAACTGTTTTTT. It translates to CASSYSGQGAEKLFF.

This chain links TRBV4-1 with TRBJ2-3; 9 bases line up with TRBD2. Germline CDR1 MGHRA, CDR2 YSYEKL. This CDR3 has 15 amino acids. V lost 1 base, J lost 4 bases, and 3 bases stayed unmatched. CDR3 sequence reads: CASSQAGTSSDTQYF. The CDR3 DNA follows: TGCGCCAGCAGCCAAGCCGGGACTAGCTCAGATACGCAGTATTTT.

The CDR3 DNA reads as TGTGCCAGCAGCTCCCTTTTGGGACAGCCGAGCTCTGGGGCCAACGTCCTGACTTTC. Its translation is CASSSLLGQPSSGANVLTF. V and J are TRBV11-2 and TRBJ2-6; 7 positions agree with TRBD1. The CDR3 has 19 residues. V shed 4 bases and J 0 bases; nucleotides not matched to a gene: 12. Per germline, CDR1 SGHAT and CDR2 FQNNGV.

The chain combines TRBV19 with TRBJ1-5; 7 bases align to TRBD1. This CDR3 spans 14 amino acids. J lost 5 bases, V lost 4 bases, and 5 bases had no gene match. The V gene's germline CDR1 is LNHDA and CDR2 SQIVND (reference sequence). CDR3 protein: CASSNEQGYQPQHF. DNA for the CDR3: TGTGCCAGTAGTAATGAACAGGGGTATCAGCCCCAGCATTTT.

The chain links TRBV29-1 to TRBJ2-3; D is possibly TRBD2 (7 bases). The CDR3 spans 14 residues. V lost 4 bases and J lost 3, with 14 bases in between. CDR1 and CDR2 (germline): SQVTM, ANQGSEA. DNA for the CDR3: TGCAGCGTTGTGTGGGGGGGCCGGACAGATACGCAGTATTTT. Translated, it gives CSVVWGGRTDTQYF.

The V and J genes are TRBV7-2 and TRBJ2-6, with D hard to call. The CDR3 loop spans 15 amino acids. In germline, CDR1 is SGHTA, CDR2 FQGNSA. V lost 2 bases and J lost 0, with 5 bases in between. The CDR3, as DNA: TGTGCCAGCAGCTTACGCGGCTCTGGGGCCAACGTCCTGACTTTC. It translates to CASSLRGSGANVLTF.

The chain combines TRBV7-2 with TRBJ2-1, with D maybe TRBD2 (6 bases). Germline CDR1 is SGHTA and CDR2 is FQGNSA. Trimming cost V 0 bases and J 8 bases, with 17 bases left between them. The CDR3 runs to 16 residues. The CDR3 bases are TGTGCCAGCAGCTTAGCGCCTCTAGCGTTGGGGGATGAGCAGTTCTTC. Protein product: CASSLAPLALGDEQFF.

V gene TRBV28 combines with J gene TRBJ1-5, with D uncertain. V was clipped by 3 bases and J by 3 bases, with 9 bases between them. Germline CDR1 and CDR2: MDHEN and SYDVKM. CDR3 length equals 14 residues. As DNA, the CDR3 is TGTGCCAGCAGTTTCGGGGTGGACAATCAGCCCCAGCATTTT. This encodes CASSFGVDNQPQHF. The full variable domain, with the rest looked up from reference TRBV28 and TRBJ1-5, is DVKVTQSSRYLVKRTGEKVFLECVQDMDHENMFWYRQDPGLGLRLIYFSYDVKMKEKGDIPEGYSVSREKKERFSLILESASTNQTSMYLCASSFGVDNQPQHFGDGTRLSIL.

V usage is TRBV5-5 and J usage is TRBJ1-1; perhaps TRBD1 as D (5 bases). This CDR3 has 14 amino acids. V was trimmed by 2 bases and J by 6 bases, leaving 14 bases between them. CDR1 and CDR2 from the germline V gene are SGHKS and YYEKEE (reference sequence). CDR3 sequence: CASSFTGGGAEAFF. CDR3 sequence (DNA): TGTGCCAGCAGCTTCACAGGAGGAGGTGCTGAAGCTTTCTTT.

CDR3 sequence (DNA): TGCGCCAGCAGCTTGGACGCGTGGGAGACCCAGTACTTC. Residues: CASSLDAWETQYF. The chain is built from TRBV5-1 and TRBJ2-5; D gene unclear. This CDR3 spans 13 amino acids. CDR1 and CDR2 (germline): SGHRS, YFSETQ. Trimming left V 0 bases short and J 5 bases short, with 8 bases between.

This sequence joins TRBV7-9 and TRBJ2-1; tentatively, D is TRBD1 or TRBD2 (6 bases each). Looked up from germline, CDR1 is SEHNR and CDR2 is FQNEAQ (reference sequence). The CDR3 is made up of 13 amino acids. V dropped 4 bases and J dropped 11 bases, with 15 bases sitting between them. The CDR3 DNA sequence: TGTGCCAGCAGCTGGGGGGACAAATCCAAGCAGTTCTTC. Protein sequence: CASSWGDKSKQFF.

A remark on this clone: Other DNA sequences within the sample encode an identical CDR3. V gene TRBV2 combines with J gene TRBJ1-3; D is ambiguous. V lost 8 bases to trimming and J lost 0 bases, with 8 bases between them. The CDR3 sequence is 13 residues long. Germline lookup yields CDR1 SNHLY and CDR2 FYNNEI. Here the CDR3 DNA reads TGTGCCAGCCTCCAGGACTCTGGAAACACCATATATTTT. It translates to CASLQDSGNTIYF.

This chain uses TRBV10-3 with TRBJ2-2, with 8 bases matching TRBD2. The CDR3 has 14 amino acids. Germline CDR1 ENHRY, CDR2 SYGVKD. The trim removed 4 bases at V and 4 bases at J, leaving 2 bases unmatched. This CDR3 is CAISVLAGTGELFF. In DNA, the CDR3 is TGTGCCATCAGTGTCCTAGCGGGCACCGGGGAGCTGTTTTTT.

The chain employs TRBV9 and TRBJ2-1, with D perhaps matching TRBD1 (6 bases). Germline V gene lookup returns CDR1 SGDLS and CDR2 YYNGEE. The CDR3 length is 15 residues. Trimming removed 4 bases at V and 4 bases at J, with 15 bases between. This CDR3 is CASSLAGTPYNEQFF. The DNA for the CDR3 is TGTGCCAGCAGCCTTGCCGGGACACCATACAATGAGCAGTTCTTC.

CDR3 nucleotides: TGTGCCAGCACCGAATCTTCGGGTACCGGGGAGCTGTTTTTT. Translating gives CASTESSGTGELFF. The chain combines TRBV5-4 with TRBJ2-2; D gene uncertain. V was cut by 6 bases and J by 5 bases, with 14 bases left in between. There are 14 residues in the CDR3. The V gene's germline CDR1 is SGHNT and CDR2 YYREEE (reference sequence).

V is TRBV11-2 and J is TRBJ2-5; D gene ambiguous. The CDR3 length is 17 residues. Trimming stripped 1 base from V and 5 bases from J, with 20 bases between. CDR1 and CDR2 from the germline V gene are SGHAT and FQNNGV. CDR3 nucleotides: TGTGCCAGCAGCTTAGTCCCCGTAGTCCGTCCGGATGAGACCCAGTACTTC. This sequence encodes CASSLVPVVRPDETQYF.

The rearrangement joins TRBV9 to TRBJ1-6; TRBD1 is a possible D gene (6 bases). Deletions cut 1 base from V and 9 bases from J, with 11 bases between. This CDR3 spans 14 amino acids. CDR1 SGDLS and CDR2 YYNGEE come from the germline V gene. CDR3 amino acids: CASSVRQEGSPLHF. The CDR3 bases are TGTGCCAGCAGCGTACGACAGGAAGGTTCACCCCTCCACTTT.

This clone has just one count. Other DNA sequences in this specimen translate into the identical CDR3. The chain couples TRBV7-2 to TRBJ2-1; 8 bases map to TRBD2. V was clipped by 2 bases and J by 0 bases; unmatched bases: 0. The CDR3 length is 15 residues. Germline V gives CDR1 SGHTA, CDR2 FQGNSA. The DNA for the CDR3 is TGTGCCAGCAGCTTACGGGGGGGCTCCTACAATGAGCAGTTCTTC. Translated, it gives CASSLRGGSYNEQFF. Using reference TRBV7-2 and TRBJ2-1 for the parts outside the CDR3, the full variable domain is GAGVSQSPSNKVTEKGKDVELRCDPISGHTALYWYRQSLGQGLEFLIYFQGNSAPDKSGLPSDRFSAERTGGSVSTLTIQRTQQEDSAVYLCASSLRGGSYNEQFFGPGTRLTVL.

DNA for the CDR3: TGCGCCAGCAGCTTGGGCCCCCAGGGATATGGCTACACCTTC. Translating gives CASSLGPQGYGYTF. V usage is TRBV5-1 and J usage is TRBJ1-2, with D possibly matching TRBD1 (5 bases). Germline V gene lookup returns CDR1 SGHRS and CDR2 YFSETQ. The CDR3 runs to 14 residues. V lost 0 bases and J 5 bases, leaving 11 bases between the germline ends.

This chain uses TRBV10-3 with TRBJ2-5; 9 nucleotides match TRBD2. CDR3 length: 15 amino acids. J lost 8 bases, V lost 0 bases, and 7 bases had no gene match. Germline V gene sequence: CDR1 ENHRY, CDR2 SYGVKD. This CDR3 is CAISESNSGGRTQYF. The DNA for the CDR3 is TGTGCCATCAGTGAGTCGAATAGCGGGGGTCGTACCCAGTACTTC.

This rearrangement joins TRBV25-1 to TRBJ2-1; D possibly matches TRBD1 or TRBD2 (5 bases each). Trimming removed 6 bases at V and 3 bases at J, with 12 bases between. The CDR3 extends over 14 amino acids. Germline CDR1 reads MGHDK; CDR2 reads SYGVNS. In nucleotides, the CDR3 is TGTGCCAGCAGCAGGTCAGGGAGCTACAATGAGCAGTTCTTC. Translation: CASSRSGSYNEQFF.